These 18 T cell receptor beta chains originate from one sample sequenced in a study of cytomegalovirus exposure and HLA in healthy donors. The PCR used 60 Vbeta and 13 Jbeta primers. The repertoire was sequenced with immunoSEQ multiplex PCR; TCRdb's copy has only in-frame clones and lacks some. The sample table sets out roughly 73,000 clones. The sequencing input was PBMCs. The source is a man in his fifties in good health and CMV-seropositive.

This sequence joins TRBV6-1 and TRBJ1-5; tentative D call: TRBD1 (5 bases). Trimming shortened V by 5 bases and J by 0 bases, and 8 bases separated the two germline ends. The CDR3 totals 14 residues. CDR1 and CDR2 from the germline V gene are MNHNS and SASEGT. CDR3 in DNA: TGTGCCAGCAGTCGACAGAATAGCAATCAGCCCCAGCATTTT. This translates into CASSRQNSNQPQHF.

The chain carries TRBV18 and TRBJ1-2; unclear D gene. From germline, CDR1 is KGHSH and CDR2 LQKENI. The ends were cut back, 6 bases at V and 8 bases at J, with 22 bases in the middle. This CDR3 has 15 residues. The CDR3 DNA reads as TGTGCCAGCTCGCTCTCCGACCCCTCCAAGAGGGGCTACACCTTC. Encoded protein: CASSLSDPSKRGYTF.

CDR3 protein: CASSLSGVSSGANVLTF. DNA for the CDR3: TGTGCCAGCAGCCTCTCGGGGGTCAGCTCTGGGGCCAACGTCCTGACTTTC. The chain has TRBV5-6 and TRBJ2-6; D might be TRBD2 (6 bases). CDR1 SGHDT and CDR2 YYEEEE come from the germline V gene. The V end was cut by 4 bases, the J end by 0 bases, with 14 bases between. This CDR3 comprises 17 residues.

The V and J genes are TRBV6-1 and TRBJ1-5; D gene uncertain. Germline CDR1 and CDR2: MNHNS and SASEGT. V was pared by 3 bases and J by 7 bases, with 16 bases between. CDR3 length: 15 residues. This CDR3 reads CASSDSWGGGQPQHF. CDR3 DNA sequence: TGTGCCAGCAGTGATAGTTGGGGAGGCGGGCAGCCCCAGCATTTT.

This chain joins TRBV6-1 and TRBJ2-3; 9 nucleotides agree with TRBD2. This CDR3 is built from 15 residues. V dropped 4 bases and J dropped 1; count of bases not matched to a gene: 3. Germline V CDR1 and CDR2: MNHNS, SASEGT. The CDR3, as DNA: TGTGCCAGCAGTGTCTTAGCGGGGGGCACAGATACGCAGTATTTT. Translation gives CASSVLAGGTDTQYF.

The V call is TRBV18, the J call TRBJ2-6; the match to TRBD1 covers 7 bases. Per the germline V gene, CDR1 is KGHSH and CDR2 is LQKENI. This CDR3 has 17 residues. V shed 2 bases, J shed 2 bases, and the junction held 6 bases outside the gene matches. DNA of the CDR3: TGTGCCAGCTCACCAAACAGGGGTGCAACTGGGGCCAACGTCCTGACTTTC. Its protein is CASSPNRGATGANVLTF.

J is TRBJ2-2 and V is TRBV6-4; 7 bases map to TRBD1. V lost 3 bases to trimming and J lost 4 bases; unmatched junction nucleotides: 5. The CDR3 consists of 15 residues. Per the germline V gene, CDR1 is MRHNA and CDR2 is SNTAGT. In DNA form, the CDR3 reads TGTGCCAGCAGTGAGGAAACAGGGGTCACCGGGGAGCTGTTTTTT. Encoded protein: CASSEETGVTGELFF.

This chain connects TRBV5-1 to TRBJ2-6; D uncertain. The CDR3 is 16 residues long. Germline CDR1 is SGHRS and CDR2 is YFSETQ. The V end lost 4 bases, the J end lost 4 bases, and 15 bases lay between the germline ends. CDR3 nucleotides: TGCGCCAGCAGCCTGCTAGGAAGTTACGGGGCCAACGTCCTGACTTTC. Protein: CASSLLGSYGANVLTF.

CDR3 protein: CASSPTRGADGYTF. Written as DNA, the CDR3 is TGTGCCAGCAGCCCAACCCGGGGGGCGGATGGCTACACCTTC. The gene calls are TRBV5-4 and TRBJ1-2; the D gene is possibly TRBD1 (6 bases). The germline CDR1 and CDR2 sequences are SGHNT and YYREEE (reference sequence). This CDR3 region has 14 residues. Trimming shortened V by 4 bases and J by 6 bases, and 16 bases separated the two germline ends.

The rearrangement joins TRBV29-1 to TRBJ1-1; no reliable D call. Germline CDR1 and CDR2: SQVTM and ANQGSEA. V gave up 3 bases and J gave up 10 bases, with 18 bases separating them. This CDR3 has 13 residues. The CDR3 sequence: CSVDIRNPGGAFF. DNA for the CDR3: TGCAGCGTTGATATACGCAACCCGGGTGGAGCTTTCTTT.

This chain connects TRBV4-1 to TRBJ2-7, with TRBD1 identical over 8 bases. Germline V gene lookup returns CDR1 MGHRA and CDR2 YSYEKL. With 0 bases clipped from V and 0 bases from J, the junction kept 1 base outside the gene matches. The length of the CDR3 is 15 residues. The CDR3 DNA reads TGCGCCAGCAGCCAAGAGGGGACAGGCTCCTACGAGCAGTACGTC. Translated, it gives CASSQEGTGSYEQYV.

Of note for this clone: In the same sample, other DNA sequences code for this CDR3. The genes are TRBV5-4 and TRBJ1-1; D remains unclear. Trimming took off 4 bases at V and 1 base at J, with 8 bases between the two ends. The CDR3 contains 13 residues. Germline CDR1 reads SGHNT; CDR2 reads YYREEE (reference sequence). The CDR3 is CASSLGGNTEAFF. The CDR3 region has the DNA TGTGCCAGCAGCCTCGGCGGGAACACTGAAGCTTTCTTT.

The chain uses TRBV19 and TRBJ1-2, with D unclear. The CDR3 loop spans 14 amino acids. The V gene lost 5 bases and the J gene lost 0 bases, with 10 bases spanning the gap. Germline values: CDR1 LNHDA, CDR2 SQIVND (reference sequence). The CDR3 DNA reads TGTGCCAGTAGTGCTGACGGAGCTAACTATGGCTACACCTTC. Protein: CASSADGANYGYTF.

About this clone: A junction boundary mismatches the germline segment, possibly from a read error. The CDR3 is CALDRTSF. The CDR3 DNA reads as TGTGCCTTGGACAGGACCTCCTTC. This rearrangement joins TRBV7-9 to TRBJ1-2; 7 positions agree with TRBD1. The germline gives CDR1 SEHNR, CDR2 FQNEAQ (reference sequence). The CDR3 consists of 8 residues. The whole variable domain, filled in from reference TRBV7-9 and TRBJ1-2, reads DTGVSQNPRHKITKRGQNVTFRCDPISEHNRLYWYRQTLGQGPEFLTYFQNEAQLEKSRLLSDRFSAERPKGSFSTLEIQRTEQGDSAMYLCALDRTSFGSGTRLTVV.

V usage is TRBV4-1 and J usage is TRBJ2-7; perhaps TRBD2 as D (6 bases). The CDR3 loop spans 13 amino acids. CDR1 and CDR2 (germline): MGHRA, YSYEKL. V lost 0 bases, J lost 9 bases, and 12 bases lay in between. CDR3 DNA sequence: TGCGCCAGCAGCCAAGATAGGACGGGAGCGCAGTACTTC. Amino acids: CASSQDRTGAQYF.

The chain couples TRBV5-1 to TRBJ1-3, with D perhaps matching TRBD1 (5 bases). CDR1 and CDR2 from the germline V gene are SGHRS and YFSETQ. V was clipped by 2 bases and J by 2 bases, with 8 bases between them. This CDR3 is 14 amino acids long. The CDR3 DNA follows: TGCGCCAGCAGCTTAGGAGGGGCTGGAAACACCATATATTTT. This sequence encodes CASSLGGAGNTIYF.

V and J are TRBV2 and TRBJ2-7; TRBD2 might be the D (8 bases). The germline V gene has CDR1 SNHLY and CDR2 FYNNEI. The germline V and J ends were trimmed by 7 bases and 3 bases, with 22 bases remaining between them. CDR3 length equals 16 residues. The DNA of the CDR3 is TGTGCCAGCACCCCGGGAGGGGGGACAGTTAACTACGAGCAGTACGTC. Translating it yields CASTPGGGTVNYEQYV.

The chain is built from TRBV28 and TRBJ2-7; D unclear. The germline V gene has CDR1 MDHEN and CDR2 SYDVKM. Trimming took off 2 bases at V and 1 base at J, with 6 bases between the two ends. The CDR3 sequence is 13 residues long. The CDR3 protein is CASSLGGSYEQYF. The DNA of the CDR3 is TGTGCCAGCAGTTTAGGCGGATCCTACGAGCAGTACTTC. The full variable domain, its missing parts supplied by reference TRBV28 and TRBJ2-7, is DVKVTQSSRYLVKRTGEKVFLECVQDMDHENMFWYRQDPGLGLRLIYFSYDVKMKEKGDIPEGYSVSREKKERFSLILESASTNQTSMYLCASSLGGSYEQYFGPGTRLTVT.